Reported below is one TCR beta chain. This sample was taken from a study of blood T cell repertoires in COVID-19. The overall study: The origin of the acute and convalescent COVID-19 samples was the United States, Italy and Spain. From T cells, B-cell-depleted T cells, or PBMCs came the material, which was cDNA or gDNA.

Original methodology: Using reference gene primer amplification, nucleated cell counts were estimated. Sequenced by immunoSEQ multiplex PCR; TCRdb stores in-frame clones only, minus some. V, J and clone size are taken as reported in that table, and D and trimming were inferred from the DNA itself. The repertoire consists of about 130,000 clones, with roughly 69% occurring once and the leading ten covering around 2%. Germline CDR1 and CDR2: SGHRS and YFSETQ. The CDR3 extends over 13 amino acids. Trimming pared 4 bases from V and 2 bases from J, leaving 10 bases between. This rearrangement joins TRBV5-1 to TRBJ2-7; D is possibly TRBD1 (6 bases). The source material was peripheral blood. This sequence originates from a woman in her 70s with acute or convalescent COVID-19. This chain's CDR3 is CASSLRDTYEQYF. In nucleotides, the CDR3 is TGCGCCAGCAGCCTCCGGGACACCTACGAGCAGTACTTC. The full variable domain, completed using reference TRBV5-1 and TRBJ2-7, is KAGVTQTPRYLIKTRGQQVTLSCSPISGHRSVSWYQQTPGQGLQFLFEYFSETQRNKGNFPGRFSGRQFSNSRSEMNVSTLELGDSALYLCASSLRDTYEQYFGPGTRLTVT.